These 22 T cell receptor beta chains share one sample of origin, sequenced in a study of blood T cell repertoires in COVID-19. Produced via immunoSEQ multiplex PCR; TCRdb's table is partial and in-frame only. The sample has some 47,000 clones; roughly four fifths are singletons. Sequencing input: peripheral blood. The receptors were gathered from a human donor in a cohort sampled during active COVID-19.

This chain joins TRBV7-9 and TRBJ2-2; 7 nucleotides match TRBD1. J gave up 1 base and V 4 bases, and 6 bases lay outside the gene matches. The germline CDR1 and CDR2 sequences are SEHNR and FQNEAQ (reference sequence). The CDR3 has 16 amino acids. In DNA form, the CDR3 reads TGTGCCAGCAGCTCCCTTGGACAGGTGAACACCGGGGAGCTGTTTTTT. It translates to CASSSLGQVNTGELFF.

This clone was picked up one time. The rearrangement joins TRBV6-5 to TRBJ2-2; the match to TRBD1 covers 8 bases. Germline assignment: CDR1 MNHEY and CDR2 SVGAGI. With V trimmed by 0 bases and J by 6 bases, 3 bases remained unmatched. This CDR3 has 15 residues. CDR3 sequence: CASSYSSRGPGELFF. The CDR3 DNA reads as TGTGCCAGCAGTTACTCGTCCAGGGGGCCCGGGGAGCTGTTTTTT.

As to this clone: Other DNA sequences in this specimen translate into the identical CDR3. This chain connects TRBV5-1 to TRBJ2-3; D remains ambiguous. With 0 bases removed from V and 3 bases from J, the gap between germline ends came to 8 bases. Germline V CDR1 and CDR2: SGHRS, YFSETQ. The CDR3 is 14 residues long. CDR3 loop: CASSLGQTTDTQYF. The CDR3 region has the DNA TGCGCCAGCAGCTTGGGACAAACGACAGATACGCAGTATTTT.

The chain is built from TRBV5-1 and TRBJ1-2; unclear D gene. This CDR3 comprises 13 residues. Germline loops: CDR1 SGHRS, CDR2 YFSETQ. Trimming cost V 0 bases and J 3 bases, with 6 bases left between them. The CDR3 spells CASSLGGDYGYTF. The DNA of the CDR3 is TGCGCCAGCAGCTTGGGGGGAGACTATGGCTACACCTTC.

The V and J genes are TRBV5-5 and TRBJ2-6; the D is unclear. Between the trimmed V and J ends, which lost 2 bases and 1 base, there was a span of 7 bases. The CDR3 extends over 15 amino acids. The germline V gene encodes CDR1 SGHKS and CDR2 YYEKEE (reference sequence). CDR3 region: CASSFLQSGANVLTF. The CDR3 nucleotides are TGTGCCAGCAGCTTCTTACAATCTGGGGCCAACGTCCTGACTTTC.

The chain has TRBV19 and TRBJ2-4; TRBD1 might be the D (6 bases). CDR3 size: 13 residues. CDR1 and CDR2 (germline): LNHDA, SQIVND (reference sequence). V was cut by 9 bases and J by 6 bases, with 15 bases left in between. This chain's CDR3 is CASSIRGINIQYF. The DNA for the CDR3 is TGTGCCAGCTCCATCAGGGGTATAAACATTCAGTACTTC.

This sequence joins TRBV18 and TRBJ2-3; 7 nucleotides line up with TRBD2. CDR1 is KGHSH and CDR2 is LQKENI in the germline V gene. The CDR3 is 16 amino acids. The V and J ends lost 2 bases and 2 bases, in that order; junction bases with no gene match: 7. In DNA form, the CDR3 reads TGTGCCAGCTCACCAAGGGAAGCGGGGACCACAGATACGCAGTATTTT. Protein product: CASSPREAGTTDTQYF.

The chain carries TRBV2 and TRBJ2-5; TRBD2 aligns across 9 bases. Trimming cost V 4 bases and J 4 bases; bases outside gene matches: 7. The CDR3 is 15 residues long. The germline V gene encodes CDR1 SNHLY and CDR2 FYNNEI. CDR3 sequence (DNA): TGTGCCAGCAGTGGGGGGACTAGCCGTGCAGAGACCCAGTACTTC. This gives the protein CASSGGTSRAETQYF.

The J gene is TRBJ2-7, the V gene TRBV6-6, with 8 bases matching TRBD1. The CDR3 sequence is 14 residues long. V lost 7 bases and J lost 3; bases outside the gene matches: 8. The V gene's germline CDR1 is MNHNY and CDR2 SVGAGI (reference sequence). The chain's CDR3 is CASTSPGGFYEQYF. CDR3 DNA sequence: TGTGCCAGCACCTCCCCAGGGGGCTTCTACGAGCAGTACTTC.

This clone was counted a few times. The chain recombines TRBV2 with TRBJ1-5; 9 nucleotides agree with TRBD1. V was pared by 5 bases and J by 1 base, with 3 bases of the junction left unmatched. CDR1 and CDR2 from the germline V gene are SNHLY and FYNNEI. The CDR3 length is 15 residues. Here the CDR3 reads CASSRQGGSNQPQHF. In DNA form, the CDR3 reads TGTGCCAGCAGTCGACAGGGGGGGAGCAATCAGCCCCAGCATTTT.

The chain combines TRBV12-5 with TRBJ1-5, with 9 bases fitting TRBD1. Trimming cost V 0 bases and J 0 bases; bases outside gene matches: 12. This CDR3 spans 20 amino acids. Germline lookup yields CDR1 LGHNT and CDR2 FRNRAP. Written as DNA, the CDR3 is TGTGCTAGTGGTTTGGTACTAGGGGGACAGGGAGAATATAGCAATCAGCCCCAGCATTTT. It encodes CASGLVLGGQGEYSNQPQHF.

This rearrangement joins TRBV2 to TRBJ2-7, with D hard to call. With 3 bases removed from V and 2 bases from J, the gap between germline ends came to 8 bases. In germline, CDR1 is SNHLY, CDR2 FYNNEI. The CDR3 has 13 amino acids. In DNA, the CDR3 is TGTGCCAGCAGTGAGCAGGAAACCTACGAGCAGTACGTC. Its protein product is CASSEQETYEQYV.

The J gene is TRBJ1-2, the V gene TRBV29-1; a possible D gene is TRBD1 (5 bases). Germline V gives CDR1 SQVTM, CDR2 ANQGSEA. V lost 5 bases, J lost 0 bases, and 16 bases lay in between. CDR3 size: 15 residues. In nucleotides, the CDR3 is TGCAGCGTTCTGACAGCCCGTCGGACTAACTATGGCTACACCTTC. Translation gives CSVLTARRTNYGYTF.

This clone was found a few times. The J gene is TRBJ2-1, the V gene TRBV27, with 10 nucleotides matching TRBD1. The germline V gene has CDR1 MNHEY and CDR2 SMNVEV (reference sequence). This CDR3 comprises 14 residues. V lost 6 bases to trimming and J lost 7 bases; unmatched junction nucleotides: 6. For the CDR3, the DNA is TGTGCCAGCAGGGGACAGGGGTTGTGGAATGAGCAGTTCTTC. Its protein product is CASRGQGLWNEQFF.

The J gene is TRBJ2-7, the V gene TRBV4-1; 11 nucleotides align to TRBD1. The germline V gene has CDR1 MGHRA and CDR2 YSYEKL. This CDR3 is 15 amino acids long. With 4 bases clipped from V and 3 bases from J, the junction kept 5 bases outside the gene matches. The CDR3, as DNA: TGCGCCAGCAGCCCCAGCGGGACAGGGGGCTACGAGCAGTACTTC. It is translated as CASSPSGTGGYEQYF.

This clone was picked up one time. The chain links TRBV5-8 to TRBJ2-5, with a possible D match to TRBD1 (6 bases). The CDR3 is 13 residues long. Per the germline V gene, CDR1 is SGHTS and CDR2 is YDEGEE. V lost 0 bases to trimming and J lost 7 bases, with 10 bases between them. CDR3 DNA sequence: TGTGCCAGCAGCTTGGGGCGAGGGGGGACCCAGTACTTC. Residues: CASSLGRGGTQYF.

The rearrangement links TRBV15 to TRBJ2-5; TRBD2 matches 7 bases. Germline-derived CDR1 and CDR2 are LNHNV and YYDKDF (reference sequence). CDR3 length equals 15 residues. V lost 1 base to trimming and J lost 5 bases; unmatched junction nucleotides: 7. CDR3 in DNA: TGTGCCACCAGCAGAGGGAGCGGGGCCAGGGAGACCCAGTACTTC. Translated: CATSRGSGARETQYF.

The chain links TRBV27 to TRBJ2-3, with a possible D match to TRBD1 (5 bases). V lost 5 bases and J 4 bases, leaving 19 bases between the germline ends. Germline-derived CDR1 and CDR2 are MNHEY and SMNVEV (reference sequence). The length of the CDR3 is 16 residues. This CDR3 reads CASSRLVGQGPDTQYF. The CDR3 region has the DNA TGTGCCAGCAGTCGCCTCGTCGGGCAGGGCCCAGATACGCAGTATTTT.

CDR3 loop: CASSLGVGGGAAREQYF. For the CDR3, the DNA is TGTGCCAGCAGCTTAGGGGTTGGTGGGGGGGCCGCTCGGGAGCAGTACTTC. This sequence joins TRBV7-6 and TRBJ2-7, with D tentatively TRBD2 (7 bases). Germline CDR1 and CDR2: SGHVS and FNYEAQ. Between the trimmed V and J ends, which lost 1 base and 7 bases, there was a span of 23 bases. The CDR3 runs 17 residues.

The chain combines TRBV5-1 with TRBJ1-2, with TRBD1 matching over 8 bases. The CDR3 has 12 residues. The V gene's germline CDR1 is SGHRS and CDR2 YFSETQ. V lost 7 bases and J lost 6; bases outside the gene matches: 5. CDR3 protein: CASGQGLDGYTF. The DNA of the CDR3 is TGCGCCAGCGGACAGGGTTTGGATGGCTACACCTTC.

CDR3 in DNA: TGCGCCAGCAGGGACAGGCGCACACTACGATTCGAGCAGTACGTC. This codes for CASRDRRTLRFEQYV. This chain links TRBV23-1 with TRBJ2-7, with 7 positions matching TRBD1. TRBV23-1 is an open reading frame, and its role is uncertain. V lost 6 bases and J lost 6; bases outside the gene matches: 14. This CDR3 has 15 amino acids.

This chain joins TRBV6-1 and TRBJ2-6; 7 bases are a match to TRBD1. The CDR3 length is 16 residues. V dropped 4 bases and J dropped 4; count of bases not matched to a gene: 7. Germline assignment: CDR1 MNHNS and CDR2 SASEGT. As DNA, the CDR3 is TGTGCCAGCAGTGGTATACAGGGGTCGGGGGCCAACGTCCTGACTTTC. Translating it yields CASSGIQGSGANVLTF.